This TCR beta chain was recovered during a study of cytomegalovirus exposure and HLA in healthy donors. Whole-study findings and limits: A later analysis, which compared TCR beta chains of equal frequency, found the HLA-associated ones more clonally expanded.

This clone was observed a few times. The antigen remains unidentified. V was pared by 4 bases and J by 3 bases, with 10 bases between. The CDR3 spans 14 residues. The germline gives CDR1 SGHRS, CDR2 YFSETQ. Amplification used 60 Vbeta primers and 13 Jbeta primers. The table came from immunoSEQ multiplex PCR; TCRdb's copy has only in-frame clones and leaves some out. The sample has approximately 150,000 clones, about 80% seen once. The chain employs TRBV5-1 and TRBJ1-4; D gene uncertain. This sequence was found in a young woman in good health and CMV-seropositive. Material: PBMCs. As DNA, the CDR3 is TGCGCCAGCAGCCCGGGTTTGGCTAATGAAAAACTGTTTTTT. It yields the protein CASSPGLANEKLFF. The variable domain in full, with the rest retrieved from reference TRBV5-1 and TRBJ1-4, is KAGVTQTPRYLIKTRGQQVTLSCSPISGHRSVSWYQQTPGQGLQFLFEYFSETQRNKGNFPGRFSGRQFSNSRSEMNVSTLELGDSALYLCASSPGLANEKLFFGSGTQLSVL.